One and the same sample provided the 14 T cell receptor beta chains below, sequenced in a study of shared clonotypes between healthy human individuals. The data were produced by immunoSEQ multiplex PCR, yet TCRdb's version contains in-frame clones alone and is incomplete. The sample has roughly 450,000 clones; 75% to 85% are singletons. Sequencing was carried out using PBMCs. The origin of the receptors is a woman in her forties in good health. Some clones in this sample may be carry-over from other donors' samples.

The chain combines TRBV25-1 with TRBJ1-1, with D possibly matching TRBD1 (5 bases). CDR3 length: 13 residues. Trimming cost V 6 bases and J 1 base, with 9 bases left between them. CDR1 is MGHDK, CDR2 SYGVNS, per germline. CDR3 in amino acids: CASRRQSNTEAFF. CDR3 sequence (DNA): TGTGCCAGCAGGAGACAGTCGAACACTGAAGCTTTCTTT.

Regarding this clone: Other DNA sequences of this sample code for an identical CDR3. This chain uses TRBV18 with TRBJ1-1; D is unresolved. Germline V CDR1 and CDR2: KGHSH, LQKENI. This CDR3 has 13 residues. Deletions cut 6 bases from V and 0 bases from J, with 8 bases between. The CDR3: CASSSEMNTEAFF. The CDR3 nucleotides are TGTGCCAGCTCTTCCGAAATGAACACTGAAGCTTTCTTT.

V and J are TRBV2 and TRBJ1-2; 12 bases are shared with TRBD1. The V gene's germline CDR1 is SNHLY and CDR2 FYNNEI. The junction had 5 bases not matched to a gene; V was cut back by 6 bases and J by 6 bases. The CDR3 has 14 amino acids. CDR3 bases: TGTGCCAGCAGGCGGGGACAGGGGGCCGATGGCTACACCTTC. Translating gives CASRRGQGADGYTF.

The rearrangement uses TRBV29-1 and TRBJ2-7; 8 nucleotides match TRBD1. The junction had 6 bases not matched to a gene; V was cut back by 3 bases and J by 5 bases. Germline CDR1 SQVTM, CDR2 ANQGSEA. This CDR3 region has 13 residues. CDR3 amino acids: CSVDDRGINEQYF. As DNA, the CDR3 is TGCAGCGTTGACGACAGGGGTATTAACGAGCAGTACTTC.

The chain employs TRBV19 and TRBJ1-2; D may be TRBD1 (5 bases). Trimming took 5 bases from V and 6 from J, leaving 13 bases between them. Germline CDR1 LNHDA, CDR2 SQIVND (reference sequence). The CDR3 is made up of 13 amino acids. This CDR3 is CASSLRTLHGYTF. CDR3 in DNA: TGTGCCAGTAGTTTGAGGACACTTCATGGCTACACCTTC.

In nucleotides, the CDR3 is TGTGCCAGCAGCTTTAGGGGTGGCTACACCTTC. Residues: CASSFRGGYTF. The rearrangement links TRBV11-2 to TRBJ1-2; possible D gene TRBD1, 5 bases. Germline assignment: CDR1 SGHAT and CDR2 FQNNGV. V was pared by 3 bases and J by 7 bases, with 6 bases between. The CDR3 is 11 amino acids.

The chain carries TRBV4-2 and TRBJ2-3; TRBD2 matches at 9 bases. V lost 0 bases and J lost 4; bases outside the gene matches: 11. Germline CDR1 and CDR2: LGHNA and YNFKEQ. CDR3 length equals 18 residues. The DNA for the CDR3 is TGTGCCAGCAGCCAAGACGGCCAGCGGGAGGCGTCTGCAGATACGCAGTATTTT. It encodes CASSQDGQREASADTQYF.

V is TRBV7-2 and J is TRBJ2-3; D is perhaps TRBD1 (5 bases). Between the trimmed V and J ends, which lost 0 bases and 5 bases, there was a span of 6 bases. This CDR3 region has 13 residues. Germline lookup yields CDR1 SGHTA and CDR2 FQGNSA. The CDR3 is CASSLAREDTQYF. CDR3 nucleotide sequence: TGTGCCAGCAGCTTAGCCAGGGAAGATACGCAGTATTTT.

The CDR3 DNA sequence: TGTGCCAGCAGTTCCCAGGGACAGGGGCTTGGGGGTGAGCAGTTCTTC. It translates to CASSSQGQGLGGEQFF. J is TRBJ2-1 and V is TRBV6-5; 10 nucleotides align to TRBD1. CDR3 length equals 16 residues. Germline V gives CDR1 MNHEY, CDR2 SVGAGI. Losses at the gene ends were 4 bases for V and 9 bases for J; bases not matched to a gene: 12.

This sequence joins TRBV2 and TRBJ2-1, with D perhaps matching TRBD1 or TRBD2 (6 bases each). Trimming removed 1 base at V and 9 bases at J, with 10 bases between. The CDR3 is 13 residues long. Germline lookup yields CDR1 SNHLY and CDR2 FYNNEI. The CDR3 loop reads CASSEEGGVEQFF. CDR3 coding DNA: TGTGCCAGCAGTGAAGAGGGGGGCGTTGAGCAGTTCTTC.

The chain combines TRBV18 with TRBJ2-7, with TRBD1 identical over 10 bases. The germline gives CDR1 KGHSH, CDR2 LQKENI. J gave up 2 bases and V 0 bases, and 1 base lay outside the gene matches. This CDR3 is 15 amino acids long. CDR3 residues: CASSPPGQGTYEQYF. The CDR3, as DNA: TGTGCCAGCTCACCACCGGGACAGGGGACCTACGAGCAGTACTTC.

This chain connects TRBV10-3 to TRBJ2-3, with TRBD1 matching over 9 bases. In germline, CDR1 is ENHRY, CDR2 SYGVKD. Germline trimming cut 5 bases from V and 4 bases from J; bases unmatched to any gene: 7. This CDR3 comprises 15 residues. The CDR3 is CAISRDRARADTQYF. The CDR3 DNA is TGTGCCATCAGTCGGGACAGGGCCAGGGCAGATACGCAGTATTTT.

The rearrangement links TRBV9 to TRBJ2-5; possibly TRBD1 for D (6 bases). The CDR3 contains 15 residues. Germline V gives CDR1 SGDLS, CDR2 YYNGEE. The germline V and J ends were trimmed by 0 bases and 6 bases, with 15 bases remaining between them. The CDR3 coding sequence is TGTGCCAGCAGCGTAGAACAGGGCCTTGTTAAGACCCAGTACTTC. This translates into CASSVEQGLVKTQYF.

J is TRBJ2-7 and V is TRBV5-4, with 9 bases fitting TRBD1. Germline CDR1 reads SGHNT; CDR2 reads YYREEE (reference sequence). This CDR3 comprises 16 residues. Trimming removed 1 base from V and 7 bases from J; junction bases left unmatched: 12. In DNA form, the CDR3 reads TGTGCCAGCAGCTTGCTTCCGGGACAGGGCTCCAGGGAGCAGTACTTC. Translated, it gives CASSLLPGQGSREQYF.